This is a list of T cell receptor beta chains from one sample in a study of Graves' ophthalmopathy and Graves' hyperthyroidism. Each CDR3 protein is one row after TCRdb ran MiXCR on the multiplex PCR reads. The sample shows hundreds of thousands of distinct CDR3 sequences, around a fifth of them seen only once. The sequenced sample consisted of peripheral blood. All receptors derive from a young woman with stable Graves' hyperthyroidism. Both conserved end residues are part of each CDR3. A D gene is named only where the DNA matches it firmly. Clone size appears in some rows only: once, few, many, or a class for an expanded clone.

J	size	D	V	DNA	CDR3
TRBJ2-2	many	-	TRBV19	TGTGCCAGTAGTATGGTCGGGAGCGACACCGGGGAGCTGTTTTTT	CASSMVGSDTGELFF
TRBJ2-6	many	-	TRBV6-1	TGTGCCAGCAGCCGGGACCCATACTCTGGGGCCAACGTCCTGACTTTC	CASSRDPYSGANVLTF
TRBJ2-5	many	TRBD1	TRBV5-1	TGCGCCAGCAGCTGGAAGGGACAGGGCCTTAGCCCGGAGACCCAGTACTTC	CASSWKGQGLSPETQYF
TRBJ2-5	many	-	TRBV7-2	TGTGCCAGTAGCTTAGATCTGGAGACCCAGTACTTC	CASSLDLETQYF
TRBJ2-7	-	-	TRBV27	TGTGCCAGCAGTGCGGCCGGCCGATCCTACGAGCAGTACTTC	CASSAAGRSYEQYF
TRBJ2-5	many	-	TRBV7-9	TGTGCCAGCAGCTCCGCAGTAGTAAATGTAGGAGAGACCCAGTACTTC	CASSSAVVNVGETQYF
TRBJ1-6	many	TRBD1	TRBV18	TGTGCCAGCTCACCACGGGACAGGGGGCTCTCACCCCTCCACTTT	CASSPRDRGLSPLHF
TRBJ1-5	-	-	TRBV28	TGTGCCAGCAGTTTATTTACAGGGAAGTGGGATCAGCCCCAGCATTTT	CASSLFTGKWDQPQHF
TRBJ1-2	many	TRBD1	TRBV18	TGTGCCAGCTCACTTTTGACAGGGGAGGCCTACACCTTC	CASSLLTGEAYTF
TRBJ2-5	-	-	TRBV3-1	TGTGCCAGCAGCCAAGCGGCGCTAGAGACCCAGTACTTC	CASSQAALETQYF
TRBJ2-5	many	-	TRBV28	TGTGCCAGCAGCCGAATTAACCAAGAGACCCAGTACTTC	CASSRINQETQYF
TRBJ2-7	many	-	TRBV6-2/TRBV6-3	TGTGCCAGCAGTTACGGGCAGTGGTACGAGCAGTACTTC	CASSYGQWYEQYF
TRBJ1-2	few	TRBD1	TRBV30	TGTGCCTGGAGTTTACAGGGGGAGTATGGCTACACCTTC	CAWSLQGEYGYTF
TRBJ2-7	many	TRBD1	TRBV20-1	TGCAGTGCTACACCCAGGGGGCGTACGAACGAGCAGTACTTC	CSATPRGRTNEQYF
TRBJ2-2	-	TRBD2	TRBV3-1	TGTGCCAGCAGCCAAACTAGCGGGACCTTCGGGGAGCTGTTTTTT	CASSQTSGTFGELFF
TRBJ1-1	-	-	TRBV12-5	TGTGCTAGTTCTGTTTTGGTGGAAGCTTTCTTT	CASSVLVEAFF
TRBJ2-7	many	-	TRBV18	TGTGCCAGCTCACCAAGTGCAGCCAGATCCTACGAGCAGTACTTC	CASSPSAARSYEQYF
TRBJ2-5	many	TRBD1	TRBV12-3/TRBV12-4	TGTGCCAGCAGACAGGGGGCCCAAGAGACCCAGTACTTC	CASRQGAQETQYF
TRBJ2-5	many	TRBD2	TRBV7-2	TGTGCCAGCAGCATTAGCGGGATCTTGGAGACCCAGTACTTC	CASSISGILETQYF
TRBJ2-7	-	TRBD1	TRBV29-1	TGCAGCGTTCGGGGACAGGGTAACCACGAGCAGTACTTC	CSVRGQGNHEQYF
TRBJ2-7	many	-	TRBV7-2	TGTGCCAGCGGGGCGGGCCACTACGAGCAGTACTTC	CASGAGHYEQYF
TRBJ2-7	many	-	TRBV4-3	TGCGCCAGCAGCCAAGATCGGACTGGCGGAGAGCAGTACTTC	CASSQDRTGGEQYF
TRBJ2-5	many	TRBD1	TRBV19	TGTGCCAGTAGTGACAGGGTCGACCAAGAGACCCAGTACTTC	CASSDRVDQETQYF
TRBJ1-1	many	-	TRBV6-5	TGTGCCAGCAGTTACTCGGCGACAGCGAACACTGAAGCTTTCTTT	CASSYSATANTEAFF
TRBJ2-5	many	TRBD1	TRBV7-2	TGTGCCAGCAGCTCAAGGACAGGGGCCAGAGAGACCCAGTACTTC	CASSSRTGARETQYF
TRBJ1-5	many	-	TRBV24-1	TGTGCCACCAGTGATACATCCTCGGGTTTTAATCAGCCCCAGCATTTT	CATSDTSSGFNQPQHF
TRBJ1-1	many	-	TRBV6-1	TGTGCCAGCAGCGTCGTTGCGAACACTGAAGCTTTCTTT	CASSVVANTEAFF
TRBJ1-5	few	-	TRBV20-1	TGCAGTGCTGGCGGGATAGAGCATCAGCCCCAGCATTTT	CSAGGIEHQPQHF
TRBJ1-5	many	-	TRBV6-2/TRBV6-3	TGTGCCAGCAGTTTACCCCAGGGGCGGAATCAGCCCCAGCATTTT	CASSLPQGRNQPQHF
TRBJ2-5	many	TRBD1	TRBV12-3/TRBV12-4	TGTGCCAGCAGTATCAGACAGGGGCCACTACAAGAGACCCAGTACTTC	CASSIRQGPLQETQYF
TRBJ1-2	-	-	TRBV6-2/TRBV6-3	TGTGCCAGCAGCCCCGCACAGGATAACTATGGCTACACCTTC	CASSPAQDNYGYTF
TRBJ1-1	many	-	TRBV12-3/TRBV12-4	TGTGCCAGCAGGCTTATACAGGGTCTCACTGAAGCTTTCTTT	CASRLIQGLTEAFF
TRBJ1-5	many	-	TRBV20-1	TGCAGTGCCAGCCCCCACAGGGATAGCAATCAGCCCCAGCATTTT	CSASPHRDSNQPQHF
TRBJ1-1	-	-	TRBV12-3/TRBV12-4	TGTGCCAGCAGTCCATACCTTCGACAGGTAGGAACTGAAGCTTTCTTT	CASSPYLRQVGTEAFF
TRBJ1-1	many	-	TRBV29-1	TGCAGCGTTGCCCTGGGGGGTTTGAACACTGAAGCTTTCTTT	CSVALGGLNTEAFF
TRBJ1-5	many	-	TRBV15	TGTGCCACAACTATGGGGGGCAGGGGCAATCAGCCCCAGCATTTT	CATTMGGRGNQPQHF
TRBJ2-6	many	-	TRBV12-3/TRBV12-4	TGTGCCAGCAGTTTTAAGGGTGGGGCCAACGTCCTGACTTTC	CASSFKGGANVLTF
TRBJ2-7	many	-	TRBV7-8	TGTGCCAGCAGCTTGGGCAGCACCTACGAGCAGTACTTC	CASSLGSTYEQYF
TRBJ2-7	many	-	TRBV20-1	TGCAGTGCTTCCAGACGGCCGAGCTCCTACGAGCAGTACTTC	CSASRRPSSYEQYF
TRBJ1-5	-	-	TRBV15	TGTGCCACCAGCAGAGATATGTCGGACCTGGTCCAGCATTTT	CATSRDMSDLVQHF
TRBJ1-1	many	TRBD1	TRBV12-3/TRBV12-4	TGTGCCAGCACTCTACAGGGGGGTGTGACTGAAGCTTTCTTT	CASTLQGGVTEAFF
TRBJ1-1	many	-	TRBV19	TGTGCCAGTAGTGACTGGAACTCCCCGAGGACTGAAGCTTTCTTT	CASSDWNSPRTEAFF
TRBJ1-1	many	-	TRBV12-3/TRBV12-4	TGTGCCAGCAGTTCTAATAGGGGTACAAACACTGAAGCTTTCTTT	CASSSNRGTNTEAFF
TRBJ1-2	-	TRBD1	TRBV6-1	TGTGCCAGCAGCAAGGGACAGGGCGACCGCTATGGCTACACCTTC	CASSKGQGDRYGYTF
TRBJ2-7	many	TRBD1	TRBV20-1	TGCAGTGCAGGGGGCGGGACAGGGGGCTCCTACGAGCAGTACTTC	CSAGGGTGGSYEQYF
TRBJ2-7	many	-	TRBV7-8	TGTGCCAGCAGCTTAGGGACACAGAAGGAGCAGTACTTC	CASSLGTQKEQYF
TRBJ1-1	many	-	TRBV7-9	TGTGCCAGCAGCTCATCGCCTGAAGCTTTCTTT	CASSSSPEAFF
TRBJ1-1	many	-	TRBV12-3/TRBV12-4	TGTGCCACCCTACGGTCTTTTAACACTGAAGCTTTCTTT	CATLRSFNTEAFF
TRBJ1-1	-	-	TRBV6-5	TGTGCCAGCAGTTTAACAGGTGGAGCGGAAGCTTTCTTT	CASSLTGGAEAFF
TRBJ2-7	-	TRBD2	TRBV13	TGTGCCAGCAGCTTACCCGGGAGGCCCCTCGAGCAGTACTTC	CASSLPGRPLEQYF
TRBJ2-6	many	TRBD1	TRBV19	TGTGCCAGTAGTATCAACAGGGGGACTGGGGCCAACGTCCTGACTTTC	CASSINRGTGANVLTF
TRBJ2-4	many	TRBD2	TRBV6-2/TRBV6-3	TGTGCCAGCAGTTACGTCGCTAGCGGGAGGAACATTCAGTACTTC	CASSYVASGRNIQYF
TRBJ2-7	many	-	TRBV7-2	TGTGCAAACAACGTGTACTACGAGCAGTACTTC	CANNVYYEQYF
TRBJ2-7	many	TRBD1	TRBV4-3	TGCGCCAGCAGCCAAGCGGGAAATGAGGACAGGGGGCCCTACGAGCAGTACTTC	CASSQAGNEDRGPYEQYF
TRBJ2-7	many	-	TRBV10-3	TGTGCCATCAGCCGCTACCTTGGTCTCCGGGTCTACGAGCAGTACTTC	CAISRYLGLRVYEQYF